What follows are 21 T cell receptor beta chains derived from one specimen sequenced in a study of T cell changes during pregnancy in multiple sclerosis. Clones were read by immunoSEQ multiplex PCR, and TCRdb kept only the in-frame ones, dropping some. This table holds about 42,000 clones, around 96% found once. The specimen comprised peripheral blood, sampled in the second trimester of pregnancy. The receptors stem from a female donor with multiple sclerosis, enrolled in a pregnancy study.

V gene TRBV27 combines with J gene TRBJ2-1, with D perhaps matching TRBD1 (6 bases). Germline V gene sequence: CDR1 MNHEY, CDR2 SMNVEV (reference sequence). The CDR3 sequence is 13 residues long. Deletions cut 4 bases from V and 15 bases from J, with 19 bases between. The CDR3 sequence: CASSSTFDRTGFF. The CDR3 bases are TGTGCCAGCAGTTCCACCTTCGACAGGACGGGGTTCTTC.

V gene TRBV6-5 combines with J gene TRBJ2-2, with 7 bases matching TRBD1. V dropped 9 bases and J dropped 0; count of bases not matched to a gene: 1. CDR1 MNHEY and CDR2 SVGAGI come from the germline V gene. This CDR3 is built from 13 residues. The CDR3 DNA sequence: TGTGCCAGTCAGGGGGCGAACACCGGGGAGCTGTTTTTT. Translating it yields CASQGANTGELFF.

The genes are TRBV7-2 and TRBJ1-1, with TRBD1 matching over 8 bases. Germline V gene data show CDR1 as SGHTA and CDR2 as FQGNSA. J was trimmed by 11 bases and V by 5 bases; bases with no gene match: 13. CDR3 length equals 14 residues. In nucleotides, the CDR3 is TGTGCCAGCAGCCACGGACAGGGCGCGGGTGGTGCTTTCTTT. Translated: CASSHGQGAGGAFF.

The rearrangement joins TRBV9 to TRBJ2-2; 10 bases align to TRBD2. In germline, CDR1 is SGDLS, CDR2 YYNGEE. The CDR3 has 15 residues. With V trimmed by 4 bases and J by 5 bases, 5 bases remained unmatched. CDR3 amino acids: CASSPRLAGTGELFF. CDR3 nucleotides: TGTGCCAGCAGCCCTAGACTAGCGGGTACCGGGGAGCTGTTTTTT.

J is TRBJ2-7 and V is TRBV9; possibly TRBD1 for D (5 bases). CDR3 length: 14 amino acids. Germline V CDR1 and CDR2: SGDLS, YYNGEE. Trimming took off 0 bases at V and 2 bases at J, with 9 bases between the two ends. CDR3 sequence reads: CASSVAQGPYEQYF. CDR3 nucleotides: TGTGCCAGCAGCGTAGCTCAGGGCCCCTACGAGCAGTACTTC.

The CDR3, as DNA: TGTGCCAGCAGCTTAGCCCCACTTGAGGTCAGCACCATATATTTT. Translation: CASSLAPLEVSTIYF. The chain joins TRBV13 to TRBJ1-3, with D hard to call. Germline V gene lookup returns CDR1 PRHDT and CDR2 FYEKMQ (reference sequence). Between the trimmed V and J ends, which lost 1 base and 9 bases, there was a span of 16 bases. CDR3 length equals 15 residues.

The J gene is TRBJ2-1, the V gene TRBV28, with 8 bases lining up with TRBD1. Germline V gives CDR1 MDHEN, CDR2 SYDVKM. V lost 7 bases, J lost 8 bases, and 10 bases stayed unmatched. CDR3 length: 14 residues. This chain's CDR3 is CASTLPGGIYEQFF. The CDR3 DNA reads as TGTGCCAGCACCCTCCCAGGGGGCATCTATGAGCAGTTCTTC.

The chain carries TRBV5-8 and TRBJ2-4, with 8 bases matching TRBD1. Per the germline V gene, CDR1 is SGHTS and CDR2 is YDEGEE. The V segment lost 3 bases and the J segment 7 bases; nucleotides outside the gene matches: 6. The CDR3 runs to 14 residues. As DNA, the CDR3 is TGTGCCAGCAGCTCCCGGACAGGGTTGAACATTCAGTACTTC. It yields the protein CASSSRTGLNIQYF.

The CDR3 nucleotides read TGTGCCAGCAGTGATGGGACTAGCGGGGGCCAAGAGACCCAGTACTTC. Amino acids: CASSDGTSGGQETQYF. This sequence joins TRBV6-1 and TRBJ2-5, with 14 bases identical to TRBD2. J gave up 1 base and V 3 bases, and 1 base lay outside the gene matches. CDR1 and CDR2 (germline): MNHNS, SASEGT. The CDR3 covers 16 residues.

The rearrangement uses TRBV7-9 and TRBJ2-2; possible D gene TRBD2, 5 bases. With 3 bases removed from V and 1 base from J, the gap between germline ends came to 6 bases. This CDR3 is built from 14 residues. Germline CDR1 SEHNR, CDR2 FQNEAQ (reference sequence). CDR3 sequence (DNA): TGTGCCAGCAGCTTGGACTTGAACACCGGGGAGCTGTTTTTT. Translation: CASSLDLNTGELFF.

The V call is TRBV5-4, the J call TRBJ1-2; 9 nucleotides agree with TRBD1. V shed 4 bases, J shed 4 bases, and the junction held 2 bases outside the gene matches. The CDR3 has 13 residues. Germline loops: CDR1 SGHNT, CDR2 YYREEE (reference sequence). CDR3 region: CASSPDRGYGYTF. CDR3 sequence (DNA): TGTGCCAGCAGCCCGGACAGGGGCTATGGCTACACCTTC.

J is TRBJ2-1 and V is TRBV28; TRBD1 might be the D (6 bases). The germline CDR1 and CDR2 sequences are MDHEN and SYDVKM. The CDR3 loop spans 16 amino acids. The V gene lost 4 bases and the J gene lost 2 bases, with 15 bases spanning the gap. The CDR3 DNA follows: TGTGCCAGCAGTTCGCCAATACAGGGTGCCTACAATGAGCAGTTCTTC. Encoded protein: CASSSPIQGAYNEQFF.

The chain links TRBV27 to TRBJ2-7; 8 nucleotides agree with TRBD2. Germline V lookup: CDR1 MNHEY, CDR2 SMNVEV (reference sequence). The CDR3 runs to 15 residues. The V segment lost 6 bases and the J segment 6 bases; nucleotides outside the gene matches: 13. The CDR3 protein is CASRRGLADSSEQYF. The DNA for the CDR3 is TGTGCCAGCAGGCGCGGACTAGCTGACTCAAGCGAGCAGTACTTC.

The chain couples TRBV7-2 to TRBJ1-3; D may be TRBD1 (6 bases). Trimming pared 4 bases from V and 0 bases from J, leaving 13 bases between. CDR3 length: 16 residues. Germline CDR1 is SGHTA and CDR2 is FQGNSA. DNA of the CDR3: TGTGCCAGCAGCTCGCGACAGGTTCACTCTGGAAACACCATATATTTT. Translated, it gives CASSSRQVHSGNTIYF.

The chain uses TRBV9 and TRBJ2-4; the D gene is possibly TRBD2 (5 bases). The ends were cut back, 0 bases at V and 1 base at J, with 14 bases in the middle. Germline V gives CDR1 SGDLS, CDR2 YYNGEE. The CDR3 is made up of 17 amino acids. This CDR3 reads CASSVEAGRGAKNIQYF. In nucleotides, the CDR3 is TGTGCCAGCAGCGTAGAGGCAGGCCGAGGGGCCAAAAACATTCAGTACTTC. The full variable domain, its missing parts supplied by reference TRBV9 and TRBJ2-4, is DSGVTQTPKHLITATGQRVTLRCSPRSGDLSVYWYQQSLDQGLQFLIQYYNGEERAKGNILERFSAQQFPDLHSELNLSSLELGDSALYFCASSVEAGRGAKNIQYFGAGTRLSVL.

This clone has more than one count but fewer than ten. The V gene is TRBV6-1, the J gene TRBJ1-5; TRBD1 agrees at 11 bases. The germline gives CDR1 MNHNS, CDR2 SASEGT. The junction had 2 bases not matched to a gene; V was cut back by 6 bases and J by 4 bases. This CDR3 contains 14 residues. The CDR3 DNA is TGTGCCAGCAGCGGACAGGGGGCTAATCAGCCCCAGCATTTT. Translating gives CASSGQGANQPQHF.

The chain recombines TRBV20-1 with TRBJ2-7; D not resolved. The V gene's germline CDR1 is DFQATT and CDR2 SNEGSKA (reference sequence). V gave up 3 bases and J gave up 7 bases, with 10 bases separating them. The CDR3 has 11 residues. CDR3 residues: CSASGVEEQYF. CDR3 in DNA: TGCAGTGCTAGTGGAGTGGAAGAGCAGTACTTC.

This sequence joins TRBV4-2 and TRBJ2-1, with 8 bases lining up with TRBD2. This CDR3 is 15 amino acids long. Germline values: CDR1 LGHNA, CDR2 YNFKEQ. V lost 4 bases and J lost 6; bases outside the gene matches: 8. The CDR3 DNA reads as TGTGCCAGCAGCCTATACGGGGGGGCCGGCAATGAGCAGTTCTTC. Its protein product is CASSLYGGAGNEQFF.

This chain links TRBV18 with TRBJ1-1; 7 positions agree with TRBD1. The germline CDR1 and CDR2 sequences are KGHSH and LQKENI. V gave up 4 bases and J gave up 3 bases; unmatched junction bases: 14. The length of the CDR3 is 17 residues. CDR3 DNA: TGTGCCAGCTCACAGATGCCGACAGGGAAAAGGGACACTGAAGCTTTCTTT. Amino acids: CASSQMPTGKRDTEAFF. Drawing the rest from reference TRBV18 and TRBJ1-1, the complete variable domain is NAGVMQNPRHLVRRRGQEARLRCSPMKGHSHVYWYRQLPEEGLKFMVYLQKENIIDESGMPKERFSAEFPKEGPSILRIQQVVRGDSAAYFCASSQMPTGKRDTEAFFGQGTRLTVV.

The sample holds one count of this clone. The chain recombines TRBV18 with TRBJ1-1; the D is unclear. Germline V gives CDR1 KGHSH, CDR2 LQKENI. The V end lost 3 bases, the J end lost 5 bases, and 19 bases lay between the germline ends. The CDR3 has 16 residues. This chain's CDR3 is CASSPMIGGWGTEAFF. In DNA form, the CDR3 reads TGTGCCAGCTCACCGATGATCGGAGGTTGGGGAACTGAAGCTTTCTTT. Filled out from reference TRBV18 and TRBJ1-1, the complete variable domain reads NAGVMQNPRHLVRRRGQEARLRCSPMKGHSHVYWYRQLPEEGLKFMVYLQKENIIDESGMPKERFSAEFPKEGPSILRIQQVVRGDSAAYFCASSPMIGGWGTEAFFGQGTRLTVV.

The chain couples TRBV2 to TRBJ2-2, with D uncertain. The V and J ends lost 3 bases and 6 bases respectively, with 8 bases between them. The CDR3 has 13 amino acids. CDR1 and CDR2 (germline): SNHLY, FYNNEI. Here the CDR3 DNA reads TGTGCCAGCAGTGATGTCAGATCCGGGGAGCTGTTTTTT. It translates to CASSDVRSGELFF.